The clone carrying this T cell receptor (beta chain) has only one observation. Its specificity is not known. Only in-frame clones appear in the TCRdb table, and some are missing; sequencing was by immunoSEQ multiplex PCR. The sample records over 60,000 clones, roughly nine tenths being singletons. The V gene's germline CDR1 is SNHLY and CDR2 FYNNEI. The V segment lost 11 bases and the J segment 0 bases; nucleotides outside the gene matches: 14. CDR3 size: 16 residues. The data were obtained in a study of OX40 agonist ivuxolimab in advanced cancers. As for the study in general: Patients undergoing dose escalation presented with hepatocellular carcinoma, melanoma, renal cell or head and neck cancer. At approximately 80% male, the cohort had a mean age of approximately 60 years, ranging from about 20 to 90.

Whole-study results and caveats: Part of the nonresponder group also had normalized T-cell clonal expansion that was low.

This TCR came from an adult with an advanced solid tumor such as melanoma, head and neck, liver or kidney cancer. The V and J genes are TRBV2 and TRBJ2-3; TRBD2 matches 7 bases. The material was CD4+ or CD8+ T cells sorted from blood, obtained in a trial of the OX40 agonist ivuxolimab. This CDR3 is CASASGMGESTDTQYF. In DNA form, the CDR3 reads TGTGCCTCCGCCAGCGGGATGGGTGAGAGCACAGATACGCAGTATTTT. Drawing the rest from reference TRBV2 and TRBJ2-3, the complete variable domain is EPEVTQTPSHQVTQMGQEVILRCVPISNHLYFYWYRQILGQKVEFLVSFYNNEISEKSEIFDDQFSVERPDGSNFTLKIRSTKLEDSAMYFCASASGMGESTDTQYFGPGTRLTVL.